Listed here is a single T cell receptor beta chain. This record comes from a study of CD8+CD57+ T cells in acquired aplastic anemia. Study-wide context: Across the sorted CD4+ and CD8+ cells, DNA amounts averaged roughly 3 ug.

For CDR3 and TCR beta VDJ profiling, genomic DNA was the template used. TCRdb used MiXCR to reprocess the reads, holding one entry per CDR3 protein. The sample lists hundreds of thousands of distinct CDR3 sequences; approximately 86% were seen once. CDR3 length: 15 residues. Germline V gives CDR1 SGHRS, CDR2 YFSETQ. V dropped 4 bases and J dropped 4; count of bases not matched to a gene: 10. Sequencing was done on patients that had shown CD8+CD57+ cell expansion by flow cytometry. The sequenced material came from sorted CD4+, CD8+, or CD8+CD57+ T cells (not recorded which) from PBMCs. The rearrangement uses TRBV5-1 and TRBJ1-1, with 7 bases that match TRBD1. This sequence originates from a human donor with aplastic anemia. CDR3 amino acids: CASSQYGTASTEAFF. The CDR3 DNA reads TGCGCCAGCAGCCAGTACGGGACAGCGAGCACTGAAGCTTTCTTT.